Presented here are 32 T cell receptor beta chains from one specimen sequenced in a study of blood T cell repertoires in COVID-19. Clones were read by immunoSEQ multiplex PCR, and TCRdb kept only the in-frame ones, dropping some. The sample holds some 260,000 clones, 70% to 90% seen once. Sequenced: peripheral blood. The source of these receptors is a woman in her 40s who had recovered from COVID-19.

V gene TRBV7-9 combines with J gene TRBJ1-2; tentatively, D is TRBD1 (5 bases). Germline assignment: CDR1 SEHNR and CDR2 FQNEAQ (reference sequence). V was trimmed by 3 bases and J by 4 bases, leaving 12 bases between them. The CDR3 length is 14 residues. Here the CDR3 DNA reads TGTGCCAGCAGCTTGGTAGCAGGGCCCTATGGCTACACCTTC. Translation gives CASSLVAGPYGYTF.

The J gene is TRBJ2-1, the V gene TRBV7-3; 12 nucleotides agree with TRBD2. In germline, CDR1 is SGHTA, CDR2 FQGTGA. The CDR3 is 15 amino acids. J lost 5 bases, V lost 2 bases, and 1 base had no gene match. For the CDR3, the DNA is TGTGCCAGCAGCTTACTAGCGGGGGGGAACAATGAGCAGTTCTTC. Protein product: CASSLLAGGNNEQFF.

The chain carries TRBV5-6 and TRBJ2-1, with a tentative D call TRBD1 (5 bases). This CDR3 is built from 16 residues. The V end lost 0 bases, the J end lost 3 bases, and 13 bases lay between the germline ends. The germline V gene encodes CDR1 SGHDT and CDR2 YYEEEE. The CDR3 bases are TGTGCCAGCAGCTTGGATGACAGCGTATTCTACAATGAGCAGTTCTTC. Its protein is CASSLDDSVFYNEQFF. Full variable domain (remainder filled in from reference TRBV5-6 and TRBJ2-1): DAGVTQSPTHLIKTRGQQVTLRCSPKSGHDTVSWYQQALGQGPQFIFQYYEEEERQRGNFPDRFSGHQFPNYSSELNVNALLLGDSALYLCASSLDDSVFYNEQFFGPGTRLTVL.

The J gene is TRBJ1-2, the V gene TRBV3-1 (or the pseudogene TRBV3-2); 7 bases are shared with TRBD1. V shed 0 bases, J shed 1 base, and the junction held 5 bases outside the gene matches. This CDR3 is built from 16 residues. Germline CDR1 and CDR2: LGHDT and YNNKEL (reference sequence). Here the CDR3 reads CASSQDMTGHNYGYTF. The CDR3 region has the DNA TGTGCCAGCAGCCAAGATATGACAGGGCATAACTATGGCTACACCTTC.

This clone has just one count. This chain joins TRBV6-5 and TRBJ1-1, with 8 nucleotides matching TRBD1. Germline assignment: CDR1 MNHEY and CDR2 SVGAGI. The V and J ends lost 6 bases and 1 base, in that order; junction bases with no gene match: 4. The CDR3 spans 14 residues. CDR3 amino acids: CASRDGQGNTEAFF. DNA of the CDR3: TGTGCCAGCAGGGATGGACAGGGGAACACTGAAGCTTTCTTT.

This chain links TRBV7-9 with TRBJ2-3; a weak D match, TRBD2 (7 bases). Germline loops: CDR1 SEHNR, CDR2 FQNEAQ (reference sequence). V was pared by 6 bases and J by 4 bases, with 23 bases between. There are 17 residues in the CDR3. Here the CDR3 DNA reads TGTGCCAGCAGTTTGTCAGGGGAAGCGGGGTTCGCAGATACGCAGTATTTT. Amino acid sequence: CASSLSGEAGFADTQYF.

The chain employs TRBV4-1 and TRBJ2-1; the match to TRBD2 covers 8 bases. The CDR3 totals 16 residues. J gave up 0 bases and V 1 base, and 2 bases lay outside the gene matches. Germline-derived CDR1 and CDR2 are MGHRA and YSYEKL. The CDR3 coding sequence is TGCGCCAGCAGCCAAGCGAGCGGGAGCTCCTACAATGAGCAGTTCTTC. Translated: CASSQASGSSYNEQFF.

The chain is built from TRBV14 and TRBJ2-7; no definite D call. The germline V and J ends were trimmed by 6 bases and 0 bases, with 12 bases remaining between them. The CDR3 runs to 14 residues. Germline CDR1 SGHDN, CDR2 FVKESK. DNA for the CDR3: TGTGCCAGCAGATCAGCTAGTAGCTCCTACGAGCAGTACTTC. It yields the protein CASRSASSSYEQYF.

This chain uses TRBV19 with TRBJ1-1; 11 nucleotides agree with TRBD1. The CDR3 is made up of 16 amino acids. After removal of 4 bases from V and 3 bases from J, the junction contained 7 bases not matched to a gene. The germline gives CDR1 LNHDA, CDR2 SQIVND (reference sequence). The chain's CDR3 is CASSTPLGQGDTEAFF. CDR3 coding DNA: TGTGCCAGTAGTACGCCTTTGGGACAGGGGGACACTGAAGCTTTCTTT.

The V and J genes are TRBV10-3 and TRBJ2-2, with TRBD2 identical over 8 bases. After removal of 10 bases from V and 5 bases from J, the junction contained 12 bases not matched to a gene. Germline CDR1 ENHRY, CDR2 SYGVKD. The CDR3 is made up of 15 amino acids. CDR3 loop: CATRAGLESTGELFF. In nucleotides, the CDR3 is TGTGCCACCAGGGCGGGACTAGAGAGTACCGGGGAGCTGTTTTTT.

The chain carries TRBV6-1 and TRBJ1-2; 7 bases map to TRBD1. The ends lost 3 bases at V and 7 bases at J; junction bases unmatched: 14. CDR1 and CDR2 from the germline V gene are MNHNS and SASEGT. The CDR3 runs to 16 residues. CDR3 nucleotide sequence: TGTGCCAGCAGTGACCGGACAGGTCGACTCGGGTTTGGCTACACCTTC. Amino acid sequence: CASSDRTGRLGFGYTF.

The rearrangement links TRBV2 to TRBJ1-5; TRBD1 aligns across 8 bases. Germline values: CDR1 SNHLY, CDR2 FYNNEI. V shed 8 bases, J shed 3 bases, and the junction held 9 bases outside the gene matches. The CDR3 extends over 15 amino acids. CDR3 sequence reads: CASSQQGGNNQPQHF. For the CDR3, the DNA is TGTGCCAGCTCCCAACAGGGGGGGAACAATCAGCCCCAGCATTTT.

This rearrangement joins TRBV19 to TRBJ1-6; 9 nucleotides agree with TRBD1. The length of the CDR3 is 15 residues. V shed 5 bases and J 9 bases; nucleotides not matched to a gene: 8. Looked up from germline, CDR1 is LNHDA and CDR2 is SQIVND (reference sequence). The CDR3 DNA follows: TGTGCCAGTAGTCATACAGGGGGCCTGGGTTCACCCCTCCACTTT. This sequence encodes CASSHTGGLGSPLHF.

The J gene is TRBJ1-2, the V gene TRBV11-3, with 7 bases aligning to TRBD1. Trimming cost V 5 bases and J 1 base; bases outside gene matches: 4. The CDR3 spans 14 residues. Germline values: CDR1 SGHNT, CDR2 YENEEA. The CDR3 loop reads CASSGRDSNYGYTF. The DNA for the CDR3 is TGTGCCAGCAGCGGCCGGGACAGTAACTATGGCTACACCTTC.

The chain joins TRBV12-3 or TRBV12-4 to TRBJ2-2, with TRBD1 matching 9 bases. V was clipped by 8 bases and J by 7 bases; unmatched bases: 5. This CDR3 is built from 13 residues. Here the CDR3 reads CASWDRVGGELFF. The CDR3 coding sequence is TGTGCCAGCTGGGACAGGGTAGGCGGGGAGCTGTTTTTT.

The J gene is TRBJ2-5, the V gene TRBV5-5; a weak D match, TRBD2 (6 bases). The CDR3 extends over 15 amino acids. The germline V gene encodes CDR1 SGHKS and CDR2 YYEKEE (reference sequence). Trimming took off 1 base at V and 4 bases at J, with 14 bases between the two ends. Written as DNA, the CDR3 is TGTGCCAGCAGCTTGAGGGCGGGAAATGGAGAGACCCAGTACTTC. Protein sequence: CASSLRAGNGETQYF.

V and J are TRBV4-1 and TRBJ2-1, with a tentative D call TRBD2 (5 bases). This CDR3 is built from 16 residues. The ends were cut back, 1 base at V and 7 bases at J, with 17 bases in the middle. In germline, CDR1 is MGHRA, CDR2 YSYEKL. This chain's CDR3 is CASSQGPSSGINEQFF. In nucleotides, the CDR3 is TGCGCCAGCAGCCAAGGGCCGTCGAGCGGCATAAATGAGCAGTTCTTC.

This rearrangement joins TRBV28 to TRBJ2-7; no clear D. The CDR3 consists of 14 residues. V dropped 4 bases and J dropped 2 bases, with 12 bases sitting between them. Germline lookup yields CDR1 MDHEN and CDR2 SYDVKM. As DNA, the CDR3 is TGTGCCAGCAGTTATCGGCGGAATACCTACGAGCAGTACTTC. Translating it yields CASSYRRNTYEQYF.

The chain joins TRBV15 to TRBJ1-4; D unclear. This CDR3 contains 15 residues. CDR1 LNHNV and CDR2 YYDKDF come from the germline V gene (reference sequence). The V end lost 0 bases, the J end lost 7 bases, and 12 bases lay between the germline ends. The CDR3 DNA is TGTGCCACCAGCAGAGATCCCTCCCGGGGTGAAAAACTGTTTTTT. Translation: CATSRDPSRGEKLFF.

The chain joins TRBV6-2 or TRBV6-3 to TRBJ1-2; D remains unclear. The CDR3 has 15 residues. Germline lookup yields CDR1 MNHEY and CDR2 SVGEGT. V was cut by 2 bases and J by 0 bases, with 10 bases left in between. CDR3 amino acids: CASSYGSLTNYGYTF. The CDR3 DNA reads TGTGCCAGCAGTTACGGCTCCCTTACTAACTATGGCTACACCTTC.

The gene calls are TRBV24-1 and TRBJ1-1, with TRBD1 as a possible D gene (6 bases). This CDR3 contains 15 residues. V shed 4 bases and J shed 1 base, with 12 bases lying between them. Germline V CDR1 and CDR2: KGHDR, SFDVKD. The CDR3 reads CATSDREQGNTEAFF. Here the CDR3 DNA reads TGTGCCACCAGTGACCGTGAACAGGGGAACACTGAAGCTTTCTTT.

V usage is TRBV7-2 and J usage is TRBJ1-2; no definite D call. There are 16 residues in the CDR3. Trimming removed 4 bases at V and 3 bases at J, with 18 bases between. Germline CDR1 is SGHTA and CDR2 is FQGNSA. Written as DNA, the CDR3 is TGTGCCAGCAGCTGGGGAGTACAGAGACGTCACTATGGCTACACCTTC. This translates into CASSWGVQRRHYGYTF.

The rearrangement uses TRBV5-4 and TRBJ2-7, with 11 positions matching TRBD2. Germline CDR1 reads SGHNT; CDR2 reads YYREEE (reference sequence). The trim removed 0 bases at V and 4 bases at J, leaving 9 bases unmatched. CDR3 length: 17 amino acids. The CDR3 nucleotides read TGTGCCAGCAGCTTGGGGCCGACTAGCGGGGAACAATACGAGCAGTACTTC. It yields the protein CASSLGPTSGEQYEQYF.

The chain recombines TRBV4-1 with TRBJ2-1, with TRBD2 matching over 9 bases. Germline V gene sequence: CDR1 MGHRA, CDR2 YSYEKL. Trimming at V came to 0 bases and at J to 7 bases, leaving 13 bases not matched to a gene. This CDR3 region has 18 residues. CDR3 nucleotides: TGCGCCAGCAGCCAAGATGGGGGCAGTCGCGGGAGGGCTAATGAGCAGTTCTTC. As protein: CASSQDGGSRGRANEQFF.

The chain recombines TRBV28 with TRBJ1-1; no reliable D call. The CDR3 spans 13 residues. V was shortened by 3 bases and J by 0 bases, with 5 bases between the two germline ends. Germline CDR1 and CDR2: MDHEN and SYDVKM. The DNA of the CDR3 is TGTGCCAGCAGTTTGGCAGTGAACACTGAAGCTTTCTTT. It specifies CASSLAVNTEAFF. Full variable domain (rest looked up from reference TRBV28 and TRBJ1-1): DVKVTQSSRYLVKRTGEKVFLECVQDMDHENMFWYRQDPGLGLRLIYFSYDVKMKEKGDIPEGYSVSREKKERFSLILESASTNQTSMYLCASSLAVNTEAFFGQGTRLTVV.

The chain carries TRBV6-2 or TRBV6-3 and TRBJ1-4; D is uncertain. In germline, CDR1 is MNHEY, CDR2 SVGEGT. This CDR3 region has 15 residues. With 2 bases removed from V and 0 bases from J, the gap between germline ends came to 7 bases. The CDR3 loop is CASSYRSATNEKLFF. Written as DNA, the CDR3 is TGTGCCAGCAGTTACAGGAGTGCAACTAATGAAAAACTGTTTTTT.

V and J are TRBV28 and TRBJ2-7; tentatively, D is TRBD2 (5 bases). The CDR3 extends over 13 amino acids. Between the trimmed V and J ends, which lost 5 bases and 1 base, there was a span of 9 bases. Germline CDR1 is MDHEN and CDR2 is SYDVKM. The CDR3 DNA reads TGTGCCAGCAGTAGGACTTTTTCCTACGAGCAGTACTTC. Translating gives CASSRTFSYEQYF.

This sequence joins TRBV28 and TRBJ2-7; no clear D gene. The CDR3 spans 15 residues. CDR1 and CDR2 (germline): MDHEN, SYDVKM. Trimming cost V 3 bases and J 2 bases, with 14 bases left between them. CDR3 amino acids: CASSFSGRDPYEQYF. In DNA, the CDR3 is TGTGCCAGCAGTTTTTCGGGTCGAGACCCCTACGAGCAGTACTTC. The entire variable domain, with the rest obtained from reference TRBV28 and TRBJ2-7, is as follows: DVKVTQSSRYLVKRTGEKVFLECVQDMDHENMFWYRQDPGLGLRLIYFSYDVKMKEKGDIPEGYSVSREKKERFSLILESASTNQTSMYLCASSFSGRDPYEQYFGPGTRLTVT.

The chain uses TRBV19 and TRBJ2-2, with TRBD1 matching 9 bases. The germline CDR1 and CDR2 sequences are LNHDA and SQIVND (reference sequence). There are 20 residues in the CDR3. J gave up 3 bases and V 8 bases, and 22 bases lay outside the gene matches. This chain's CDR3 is CASRLDGTGWGRDDTGELFF. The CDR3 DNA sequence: TGTGCCAGTCGACTCGACGGGACAGGGTGGGGAAGGGATGACACCGGGGAGCTGTTTTTT.

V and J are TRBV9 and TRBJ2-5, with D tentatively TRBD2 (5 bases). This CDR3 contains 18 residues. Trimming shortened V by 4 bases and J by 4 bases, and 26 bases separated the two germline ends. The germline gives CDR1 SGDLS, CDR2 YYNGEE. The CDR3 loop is CASSSPQGLQTWGETQYF. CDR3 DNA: TGTGCCAGCAGCTCCCCTCAAGGACTTCAGACATGGGGAGAGACCCAGTACTTC.

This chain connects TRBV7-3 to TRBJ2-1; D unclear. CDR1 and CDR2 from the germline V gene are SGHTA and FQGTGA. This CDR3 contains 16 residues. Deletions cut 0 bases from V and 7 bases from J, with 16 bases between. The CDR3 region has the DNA TGTGCCAGCAGCTTAACCCCTCGCGGCCCCACGAATGAGCAGTTCTTC. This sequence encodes CASSLTPRGPTNEQFF.

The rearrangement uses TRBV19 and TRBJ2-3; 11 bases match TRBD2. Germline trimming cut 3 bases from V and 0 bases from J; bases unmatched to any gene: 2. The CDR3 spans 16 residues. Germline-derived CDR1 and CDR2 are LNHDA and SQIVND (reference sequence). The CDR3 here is CASSIGTSGSTDTQYF. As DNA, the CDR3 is TGTGCCAGTAGTATCGGGACTAGCGGCAGCACAGATACGCAGTATTTT. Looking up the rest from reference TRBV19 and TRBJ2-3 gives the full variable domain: DGGITQSPKYLFRKEGQNVTLSCEQNLNHDAMYWYRQDPGQGLRLIYYSQIVNDFQKGDIAEGYSVSREKKESFPLTVTSAQKNPTAFYLCASSIGTSGSTDTQYFGPGTRLTVL.